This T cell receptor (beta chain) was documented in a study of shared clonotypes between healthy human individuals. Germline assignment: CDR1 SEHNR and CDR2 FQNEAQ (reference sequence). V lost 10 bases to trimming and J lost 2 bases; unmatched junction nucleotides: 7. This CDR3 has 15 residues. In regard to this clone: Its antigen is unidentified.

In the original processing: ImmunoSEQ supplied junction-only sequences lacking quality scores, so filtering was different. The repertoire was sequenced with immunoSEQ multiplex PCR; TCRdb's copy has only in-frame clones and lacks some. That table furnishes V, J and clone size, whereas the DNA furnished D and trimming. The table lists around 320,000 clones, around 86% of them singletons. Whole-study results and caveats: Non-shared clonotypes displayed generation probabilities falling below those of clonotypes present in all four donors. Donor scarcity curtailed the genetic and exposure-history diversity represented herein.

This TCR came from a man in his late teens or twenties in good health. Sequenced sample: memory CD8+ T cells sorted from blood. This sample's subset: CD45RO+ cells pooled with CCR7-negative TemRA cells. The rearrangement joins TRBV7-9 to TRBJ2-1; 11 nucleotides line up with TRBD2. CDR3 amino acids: CATEIAGGTYNEQFF. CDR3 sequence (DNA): TGTGCCACTGAGATAGCGGGAGGGACCTACAATGAGCAGTTCTTC.